The 9 T cell receptor beta chains presented below share a single source sample, sequenced in a study of blood T cell repertoires in COVID-19. TCRdb's table, derived via immunoSEQ multiplex PCR, lists solely in-frame clones and lacks some. Of 98,000 or so clones in the sample, over 75% were seen once. Sequencing was performed on peripheral blood. These receptors were obtained from a woman in her sixties or seventies with acute or convalescent COVID-19.

The chain links TRBV6-6 to TRBJ2-1; 10 bases are a match to TRBD2. V was pared by 9 bases and J by 2 bases, with 7 bases of the junction left unmatched. Per germline, CDR1 MNHNY and CDR2 SVGAGI (reference sequence). The CDR3 is 15 amino acids. CDR3 amino acids: CASSNLAGAYNEQFF. The CDR3 region has the DNA TGTGCCAGTAGTAACCTAGCGGGGGCCTACAATGAGCAGTTCTTC.

This clone was observed a handful of times. The J gene is TRBJ1-1, the V gene TRBV25-1, with D unclear. Germline CDR1 and CDR2: MGHDK and SYGVNS. The CDR3 length is 14 residues. Trimming removed 3 bases at V and 5 bases at J, with 13 bases between. As DNA, the CDR3 is TGTGCCAGCAGTGATTCATCTCGGGGTACTGAAGCTTTCTTT. Protein product: CASSDSSRGTEAFF.

V and J are TRBV21-1 and TRBJ2-7; no DNA check was done on the table's D call, TRBD1. TRBV21-1 is termed a pseudogene. The CDR3 loop spans 12 amino acids. CDR3 nucleotide sequence: TGTGCCAGCAGCCGCAGGGGCGACGAGCAGTACGTC. This gives the protein CASSRRGDEQYV.

CDR3 sequence (DNA): TGTGCCAGCAGGGCTGGGACAGACAATCAGCCCCAGCATTTT. Translating it yields CASRAGTDNQPQHF. V and J are TRBV6-5 and TRBJ1-5; 7 bases are a match to TRBD1. Germline CDR1 and CDR2: MNHEY and SVGAGI. CDR3 size: 14 residues. Trimming at V came to 6 bases and at J to 3 bases, leaving 5 bases not matched to a gene.

V is TRBV21-1 and J is TRBJ1-4; the table assigns TRBD1, which was not confirmed against the DNA. TRBV21-1 is tagged as a pseudogene. This CDR3 comprises 16 residues. The chain's CDR3 is CASSKIRTGFAEKLFF. The CDR3 DNA follows: TGTGCCAGCAGCAAAATAAGGACAGGGTTTGCTGAAAAACTGTTTTTT.

This chain connects TRBV27 to TRBJ1-2; TRBD1 aligns across 7 bases. Trimming removed 8 bases from V and 4 bases from J; junction bases left unmatched: 10. Germline V gene data show CDR1 as MNHEY and CDR2 as SMNVEV (reference sequence). CDR3 size: 14 residues. The CDR3 DNA follows: TGTGCCAGCGCCACTGACAGGGACCGCTATGGCTACACCTTC. This translates into CASATDRDRYGYTF.

This chain links TRBV7-3 with TRBJ2-7; a possible D gene is TRBD2 (6 bases). The CDR3 is 13 residues long. Germline lookup yields CDR1 SGHTA and CDR2 FQGTGA. V lost 10 bases and J 4 bases, leaving 17 bases between the germline ends. CDR3 protein: CANSQPGVYEQYF. The CDR3 bases are TGTGCCAACTCACAGCCGGGGGTATACGAGCAGTACTTC.

This chain links TRBV6-6 with TRBJ1-6; D not certain. Germline V CDR1 and CDR2: MNHNY, SVGAGI (reference sequence). The CDR3 loop spans 16 amino acids. V dropped 6 bases and J dropped 8 bases, with 20 bases sitting between them. The CDR3 coding sequence is TGTGCCAGCAGGGGAGGTGTGGAGTATCGGGATTCACCCCTCCACTTT. As protein: CASRGGVEYRDSPLHF.

The rearrangement links TRBV24-1 to TRBJ2-1; perhaps TRBD2 as D (6 bases). Germline loops: CDR1 KGHDR, CDR2 SFDVKD. The CDR3 is 16 amino acids. The V and J ends lost 3 bases and 1 base respectively, with 12 bases between them. CDR3 amino acids: CATSDDRGGSYNEQFF. CDR3 nucleotide sequence: TGTGCCACCAGTGATGACCGGGGAGGATCCTACAATGAGCAGTTCTTC.